This TCR beta chain comes out of a study of T-cell memory formation after mild COVID-19. Overall study results and limits: CD4+ clones that contracted lay mainly in CM and EM; CD8+ ones lay in EMRA.

About this clonotype itself: Its antigen is as yet unknown.

From the 5' RACE reads, TCRdb called clonotypes with MiXCR, one entry per CDR3 protein. The sample has roughly 150,000 distinct CDR3 sequences, around 27% seen once; the top ten hold around 24%. This CDR3 spans 14 amino acids. The ends lost 3 bases at V and 2 bases at J; junction bases unmatched: 4. Germline assignment: CDR1 PRHDT and CDR2 FYEKMQ (reference sequence). Sequenced sample: PBMCs or a T cell subset sorted from them (not recorded which). This receptor was identified in an adult woman who had mild COVID-19 (a few samples of this study predate the infection). Cell type and time point are not known. This chain uses TRBV13 with TRBJ2-7; 7 bases fit TRBD2. CDR3 DNA sequence: TGTGCCAGCAGCTTCGGAGCGGGAACCTACGAGCAGTACTTC. Protein: CASSFGAGTYEQYF.